A selection of T cell receptor beta chains follows, all from one sample in a study of T cells in Graves' hyperthyroidism and ophthalmopathy. TCRdb recomputed calls from the multiplex PCR reads with MiXCR, one row per CDR3 protein. The sample lists 300,000 to 450,000 distinct CDR3 sequences, approximately 18% occurring once. Sample: blood. The receptors come from a woman under 40 with Graves' hyperthyroidism that later progressed to Graves' ophthalmopathy. CDR3s include the opening cysteine and the closing phenylalanine or tryptophan. D genes are given only for firm matches. Clone size, where shown, is once, few, many, or a class for clones that have expanded.

cdr3_aa	cdr3_nt	d_call	v_call	j_call	clone_size
CASSARGGGQETQYF	TGCGCCAGCAGCGCGCGGGGGGGCGGGCAAGAGACCCAGTACTTC	TRBD2	TRBV4-1	TRBJ2-5	NA
CASSSTNYEQYF	TGTGCCAGCAGCTCTACAAATTACGAGCAGTACTTC	NA	TRBV7-9	TRBJ2-7	many
CASSEKGFTGIGYTF	TGTGCCAGCAGTGAAAAGGGATTCACAGGAATTGGTTACACCTTC	NA	TRBV2	TRBJ1-2	many
CASSPALWTNNEQFF	TGTGCCAGCAGCCCCGCGTTGTGGACGAACAATGAGCAGTTCTTC	NA	TRBV7-9	TRBJ2-1	NA
CAAAGLDNEQFF	TGTGCCGCGGCGGGGCTGGACAATGAGCAGTTCTTC	NA	TRBV27	TRBJ2-1	NA
CASSVTTGRQTGNTIYF	TGCGCCAGCAGCGTAACGACAGGGCGGCAGACCGGAAACACCATATATTTT	TRBD1	TRBV5-1	TRBJ1-3	many
CASRTFASLSSYNEQFF	TGTGCCAGCAGGACATTCGCTAGTCTGAGCTCCTACAATGAGCAGTTCTTC	NA	TRBV7-2	TRBJ2-1	many
CAISEWGQTHSGANVLTF	TGTGCCATCAGTGAGTGGGGGCAGACCCACTCTGGGGCCAACGTCCTGACTTTC	NA	TRBV10-3	TRBJ2-6	many
CASKHRDRGFSQPQHF	TGTGCCAGCAAACACCGGGACAGGGGGTTTAGTCAGCCCCAGCATTTT	TRBD1	TRBV6-2/TRBV6-3	TRBJ1-5	NA
CASSLGGATYNEQFF	TGCGCCAGCAGCTTGGGGGGGGCAACATACAATGAGCAGTTCTTC	NA	TRBV5-1	TRBJ2-1	many
CSAQPGGSPLHF	TGCAGTGCTCAACCCGGTGGTTCACCCCTCCACTTT	NA	TRBV20-1	TRBJ1-6	many
CASSLYGTPAGYTF	TGTGCCAGCAGTTTGTACGGGACACCGGCTGGCTACACCTTC	NA	TRBV27	TRBJ1-2	many
CASSQIDGLDEQYF	TGTGCCAGCAGCCAGATTGATGGGTTGGACGAGCAGTACTTC	NA	TRBV3-1	TRBJ2-7	many
CASSFRPERKTQYF	TGTGCCAGCAGCTTCCGTCCCGAGCGAAAGACCCAGTACTTC	NA	TRBV7-7	TRBJ2-5	NA
CATKRPGTDQPQHF	TGTGCCACCAAGCGACCGGGGACCGATCAGCCCCAGCATTTT	NA	TRBV6-1	TRBJ1-5	few
CASSRTPQEGQETQYF	TGCGCCAGCAGTCGGACCCCCCAGGAGGGCCAAGAGACCCAGTACTTC	NA	TRBV10-1	TRBJ2-5	NA
CASSSPLNSGRTDTQYF	TGTGCCAGCAGCTCTCCCCTTAATAGCGGGAGAACAGATACGCAGTATTTT	TRBD2	TRBV27	TRBJ2-3	few
CASSSVTGQETQYF	TGTGCCAGCAGCTCAGTAACAGGGCAAGAGACCCAGTACTTC	NA	TRBV7-6	TRBJ2-5	NA
CASGRSTDTQYF	TGTGCCAGCGGGCGTAGCACAGATACGCAGTATTTT	NA	TRBV2	TRBJ2-3	many
CASSPSGTGYEQYF	TGTGCCAGCAGCCCTTCCGGGACAGGTTACGAGCAGTACTTC	TRBD1	TRBV12-3/TRBV12-4	TRBJ2-7	many
CASSSISGYGYTF	TGCGCCAGCAGCTCGATATCAGGGTATGGCTACACCTTC	NA	TRBV5-1	TRBJ1-2	many
CSARDPASYEQYF	TGCAGTGCTAGAGATCCCGCGTCCTACGAGCAGTACTTC	NA	TRBV20-1	TRBJ2-7	many
CASSPVTWAGNLGLQETQYF	TGTGCCAGCTCACCAGTCACCTGGGCAGGGAACTTAGGTCTCCAAGAGACCCAGTACTTC	NA	TRBV18	TRBJ2-5	NA
CASSLALLPDTQYF	TGTGCCAGCAGCCTAGCCTTACTCCCAGATACGCAGTATTTT	NA	TRBV13	TRBJ2-3	many
CASSLVQGTANEQFF	TGTGCCAGCAGCTTAGTTCAAGGGACAGCAAATGAGCAGTTCTTC	TRBD1	TRBV7-9	TRBJ2-1	few
CASSLRHFFGSRDTEAFF	TGTGCCAGCAGCTTACGTCATTTTTTCGGGAGTCGGGACACTGAAGCTTTCTTT	NA	TRBV7-9	TRBJ1-1	NA
CASSLAGLGFEQYF	TGTGCCAGCAGTTTAGCGGGGCTCGGTTTCGAGCAGTACTTC	NA	TRBV27	TRBJ2-7	NA
CASSQVPYLPTDTQYF	TGTGCCAGCAGCCAAGTCCCCTACCTGCCCACAGATACGCAGTATTTT	NA	TRBV14	TRBJ2-3	many
CSAHVRTGDVTYGYTF	TGCAGTGCCCACGTCCGGACAGGGGACGTAACCTATGGCTACACCTTC	TRBD1	TRBV20-1	TRBJ1-2	many
CASSQVGLDNSPLHF	TGCGCCAGCAGCCAAGTGGGTTTGGACAATTCACCCCTCCACTTT	NA	TRBV4-1	TRBJ1-6	NA
CASSSRDLQDTDASTDTQYF	TGTGCCAGCAGCTCGCGGGACTTACAAGATACCGATGCTAGCACAGATACGCAGTATTTT	NA	TRBV7-9	TRBJ2-3	few
CASSQDRLGDNSKTYEQYF	TGTGCCAGCAGCCAAGATCGATTAGGGGACAATTCGAAAACCTACGAGCAGTACTTC	NA	TRBV3-1	TRBJ2-7	many
CASSQLRRRNTGELFF	TGTGCCAGCAGCCAACTCCGTCGCCGGAACACCGGGGAGCTGTTTTTT	NA	TRBV3-1	TRBJ2-2	few
CSATARMTSFSSYEQYF	TGCAGTGCTACGGCCCGTATGACGAGCTTCAGCTCCTACGAGCAGTACTTC	NA	TRBV20-1	TRBJ2-7	NA
CASSYAATSMNTEAFF	TGCGCCAGCAGCTATGCCGCGACGTCTATGAACACTGAAGCTTTCTTT	NA	TRBV5-1	TRBJ1-1	NA
CAIREAGSGTEAFF	TGTGCCATCAGAGAGGCAGGGTCCGGGACTGAAGCTTTCTTT	NA	TRBV10-3	TRBJ1-1	many
CATSDFAGELFF	TGTGCCACCAGTGATTTTGCCGGGGAGCTGTTTTTT	NA	TRBV24-1	TRBJ2-2	NA
CSAPTSGTAQYF	TGCAGTGCTCCGACTAGCGGGACTGCGCAGTACTTC	TRBD2	TRBV20-1	TRBJ2-7	NA
CASSESRGGVFF	TGTGCCAGCAGTGAAAGTCGAGGGGGAGTTTTCTTT	NA	TRBV6-1	TRBJ1-1	NA
CASRTGSSYNSPLHF	TGTGCCAGTAGGACAGGGAGCTCCTATAATTCACCCCTCCACTTT	TRBD1	TRBV19	TRBJ1-6	NA
CASSIGNPGAKNIQYF	TGTGCCAGTAGTATCGGCAATCCTGGAGCCAAAAACATTCAGTACTTC	NA	TRBV19	TRBJ2-4	few
CASSESRDRGEQFF	TGTGCCAGCAGCGAGTCCCGGGACAGGGGTGAGCAGTTCTTC	TRBD1	TRBV6-4	TRBJ2-1	NA
CASTNSPTEAFF	TGTGCCAGCACGAATTCACCCACTGAAGCTTTCTTT	NA	TRBV6-1	TRBJ1-1	few
CASSLRTPGYEQYF	TGCGCCAGCAGCTTGAGGACTCCTGGCTACGAGCAGTACTTC	NA	TRBV5-1	TRBJ2-7	few
CASSLSGTISYEQYF	TGTGCCAGCAGCCTATCCGGGACTATCTCCTACGAGCAGTACTTC	TRBD2	TRBV11-2	TRBJ2-7	many
CASSDRPGGNEQFF	TGCGCCAGCAGCGATCGCCCGGGGGGGAATGAGCAGTTCTTC	TRBD2	TRBV5-1	TRBJ2-1	few
CASSHTGTPKAYEQYF	TGTGCCAGCAGCCACACTGGGACACCGAAAGCCTACGAGCAGTACTTC	NA	TRBV7-9	TRBJ2-7	few
CASSLRDRLNYGYTF	TGTGCCAGCAGCCTCCGGGACCGCCTAAACTATGGCTACACCTTC	NA	TRBV7-9	TRBJ1-2	many
CASRPGQGGYEQYF	TGTGCCAGTCGACCGGGACAGGGCGGCTACGAGCAGTACTTC	TRBD1	TRBV6-1	TRBJ2-7	many
CASRHAQGRNTGELFF	TGTGCCAGCAGACATGCGCAAGGGCGGAACACCGGGGAGCTGTTTTTT	NA	TRBV27	TRBJ2-2	once
CASSFGLETGETQYF	TGCGCCAGCAGTTTCGGACTAGAGACAGGAGAGACCCAGTACTTC	NA	TRBV5-1	TRBJ2-5	NA
CASSLTGGRLTDTQYF	TGCGCCAGCAGCTTAACAGGGGGCCGGTTAACAGATACGCAGTATTTT	TRBD1	TRBV5-1	TRBJ2-3	NA
CSAQTYSNYHEQYF	TGCAGTGCTCAAACCTACAGCAATTACCACGAGCAGTACTTC	NA	TRBV20-1	TRBJ2-7	many
CSALDLTAKETQYF	TGCAGTGCACTGGATTTGACAGCCAAAGAGACCCAGTACTTC	NA	TRBV20-1	TRBJ2-5	many
CSARRPGENTEAFF	TGCAGTGCTAGGAGACCGGGGGAGAACACTGAAGCTTTCTTT	NA	TRBV20-1	TRBJ1-1	few
CASSPGGQVYEQYF	TGTGCCAGCTCACCAGGGGGACAGGTCTACGAGCAGTACTTC	TRBD1	TRBV18	TRBJ2-7	few
CASNLGAGGADTQYF	TGTGCCAGCAATTTGGGAGCGGGGGGAGCAGATACGCAGTATTTT	TRBD2	TRBV6-1	TRBJ2-3	NA
CSVEYRFGETNYGYTF	TGCAGCGTCGAATATCGCTTCGGGGAAACTAACTATGGCTACACCTTC	NA	TRBV29-1	TRBJ1-2	few
CASSSRAGTGDQGKPGQPQHF	TGTGCCAGCAGCTCTAGGGCCGGGACAGGGGACCAAGGAAAGCCCGGTCAGCCCCAGCATTTT	TRBD1	TRBV7-8	TRBJ1-5	few
CASSSAGHFQETQYF	TGTGCCAGCAGTTCTGCGGGACACTTCCAAGAGACCCAGTACTTC	NA	TRBV28	TRBJ2-5	many